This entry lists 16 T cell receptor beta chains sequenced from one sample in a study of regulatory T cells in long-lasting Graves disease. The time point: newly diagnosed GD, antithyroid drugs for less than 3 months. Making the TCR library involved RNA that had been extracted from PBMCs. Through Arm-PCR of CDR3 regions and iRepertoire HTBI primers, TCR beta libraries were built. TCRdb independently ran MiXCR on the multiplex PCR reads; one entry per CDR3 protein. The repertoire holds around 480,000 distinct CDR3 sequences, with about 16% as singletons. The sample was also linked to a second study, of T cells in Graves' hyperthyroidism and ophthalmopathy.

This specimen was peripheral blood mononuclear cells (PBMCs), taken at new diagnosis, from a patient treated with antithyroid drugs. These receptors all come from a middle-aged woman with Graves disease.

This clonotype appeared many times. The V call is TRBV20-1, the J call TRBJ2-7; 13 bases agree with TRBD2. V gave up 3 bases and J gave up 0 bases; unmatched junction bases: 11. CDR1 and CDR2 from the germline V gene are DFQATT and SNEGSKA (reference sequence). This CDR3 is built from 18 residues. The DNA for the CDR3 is TGCAGTGCTAGGGGGACTAGCGGGGACTTCAGGAGCTCCTACGAGCAGTACTTC. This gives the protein CSARGTSGDFRSSYEQYF.

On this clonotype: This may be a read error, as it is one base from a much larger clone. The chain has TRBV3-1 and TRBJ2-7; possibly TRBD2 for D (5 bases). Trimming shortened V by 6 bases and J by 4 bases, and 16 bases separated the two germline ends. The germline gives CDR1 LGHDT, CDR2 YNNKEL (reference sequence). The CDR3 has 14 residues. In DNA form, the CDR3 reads TGTGCCAGCAGTGCATCGGGGTTGATGTACGAGCAGTACTTC. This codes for CASSASGLMYEQYF.

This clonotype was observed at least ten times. Written as DNA, the CDR3 is TGTGCCAGCAGTGGACAGCCGATTTCTTCACCCCTCCACTTT. Translation: CASSGQPISSPLHF. The rearrangement links TRBV2 to TRBJ1-6; maybe TRBD1 (5 bases). This CDR3 contains 14 residues. Trimming stripped 4 bases from V and 9 bases from J, with 13 bases between. CDR1 and CDR2 from the germline V gene are SNHLY and FYNNEI.

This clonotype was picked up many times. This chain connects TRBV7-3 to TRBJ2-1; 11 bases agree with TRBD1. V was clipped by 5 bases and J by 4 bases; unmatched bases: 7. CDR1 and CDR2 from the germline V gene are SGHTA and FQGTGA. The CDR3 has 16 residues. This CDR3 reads CASSPGGTGGYNEQFF. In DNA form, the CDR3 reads TGTGCCAGCAGCCCAGGCGGGACAGGGGGGTACAATGAGCAGTTCTTC.

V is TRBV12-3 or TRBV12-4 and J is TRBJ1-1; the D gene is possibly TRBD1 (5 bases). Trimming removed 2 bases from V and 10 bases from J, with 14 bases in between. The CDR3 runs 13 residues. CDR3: CASSLIGDSGAFF. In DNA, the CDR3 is TGTGCCAGCAGTTTAATCGGGGACTCCGGAGCTTTCTTT.

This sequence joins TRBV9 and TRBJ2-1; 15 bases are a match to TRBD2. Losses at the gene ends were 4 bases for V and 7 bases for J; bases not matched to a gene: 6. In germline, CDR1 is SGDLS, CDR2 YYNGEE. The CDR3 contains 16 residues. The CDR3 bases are TGTGCCAGCAGCAGGACTAGCGGGGGGGCCATGAATGAGCAGTTCTTC. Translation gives CASSRTSGGAMNEQFF.

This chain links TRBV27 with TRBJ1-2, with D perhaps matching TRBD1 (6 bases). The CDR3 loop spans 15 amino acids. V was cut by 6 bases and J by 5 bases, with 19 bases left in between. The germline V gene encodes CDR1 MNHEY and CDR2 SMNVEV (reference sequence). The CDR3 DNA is TGTGCCAGCAGCTCACAGGGTTTGGAGTGGTATGGCTACACCTTC. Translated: CASSSQGLEWYGYTF.

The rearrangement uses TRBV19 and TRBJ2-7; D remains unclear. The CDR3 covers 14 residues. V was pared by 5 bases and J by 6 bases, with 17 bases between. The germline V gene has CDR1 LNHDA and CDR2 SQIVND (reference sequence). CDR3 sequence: CASSLGAGDIEQYF. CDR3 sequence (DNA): TGTGCCAGTAGTCTCGGCGCCGGAGATATCGAGCAGTACTTC.

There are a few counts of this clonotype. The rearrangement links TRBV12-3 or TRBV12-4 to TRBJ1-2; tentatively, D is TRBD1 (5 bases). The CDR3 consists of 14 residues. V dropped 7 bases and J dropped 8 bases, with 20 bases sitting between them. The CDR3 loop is CASNQKGIFGGYTF. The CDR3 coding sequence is TGTGCCAGCAACCAAAAGGGGATATTCGGCGGCTACACCTTC.

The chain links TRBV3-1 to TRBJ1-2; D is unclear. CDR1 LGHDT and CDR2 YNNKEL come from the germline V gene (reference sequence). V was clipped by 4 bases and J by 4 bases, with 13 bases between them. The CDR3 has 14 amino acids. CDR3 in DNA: TGTGCCAGCAGCCCGGCTGGGCCTACCTATGGCTACACCTTC. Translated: CASSPAGPTYGYTF.

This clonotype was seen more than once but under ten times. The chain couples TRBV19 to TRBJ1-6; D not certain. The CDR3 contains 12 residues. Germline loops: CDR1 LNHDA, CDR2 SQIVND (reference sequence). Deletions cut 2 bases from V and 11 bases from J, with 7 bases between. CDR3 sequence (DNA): TGTGCCAGTAGTATAACCGGAACACCCCTCCACTTT. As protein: CASSITGTPLHF.

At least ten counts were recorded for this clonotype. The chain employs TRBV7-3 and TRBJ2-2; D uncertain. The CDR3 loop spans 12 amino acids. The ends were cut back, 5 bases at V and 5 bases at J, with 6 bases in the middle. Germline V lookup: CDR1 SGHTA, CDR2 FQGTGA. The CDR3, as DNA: TGTGCCAGCAGCAGTGGGACCGGGGAGCTGTTTTTT. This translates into CASSSGTGELFF.

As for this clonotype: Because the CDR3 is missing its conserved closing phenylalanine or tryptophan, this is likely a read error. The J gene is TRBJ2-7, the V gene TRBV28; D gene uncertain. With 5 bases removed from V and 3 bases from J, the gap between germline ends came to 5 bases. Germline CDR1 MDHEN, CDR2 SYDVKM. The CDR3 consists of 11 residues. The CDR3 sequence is CASSEYYEQYS. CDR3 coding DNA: TGTGCCAGCAGTGAATACTACGAGCAGTACTCC.

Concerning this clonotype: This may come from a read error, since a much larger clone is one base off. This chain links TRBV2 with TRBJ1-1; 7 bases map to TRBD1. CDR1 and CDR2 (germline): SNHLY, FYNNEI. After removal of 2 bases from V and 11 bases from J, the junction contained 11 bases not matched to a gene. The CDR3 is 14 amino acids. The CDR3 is CASSESLTGLGAFF. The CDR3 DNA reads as TGTGCCAGCAGTGAAAGCTTGACAGGGCTCGGGGCTTTCTTT.

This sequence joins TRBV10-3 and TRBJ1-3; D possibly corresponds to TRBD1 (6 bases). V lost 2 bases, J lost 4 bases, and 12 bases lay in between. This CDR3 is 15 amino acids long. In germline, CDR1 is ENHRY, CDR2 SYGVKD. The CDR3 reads CAISEDRGQGNTIYF. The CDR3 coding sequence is TGTGCCATCAGTGAGGACCGGGGGCAGGGAAACACCATATATTTT.

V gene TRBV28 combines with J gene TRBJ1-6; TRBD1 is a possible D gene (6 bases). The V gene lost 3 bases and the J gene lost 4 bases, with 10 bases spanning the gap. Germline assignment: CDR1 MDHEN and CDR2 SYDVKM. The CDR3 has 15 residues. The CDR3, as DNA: TGTGCCAGCAGTTTTGCGGACAGATATAATTCACCCCTCCACTTT. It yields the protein CASSFADRYNSPLHF.